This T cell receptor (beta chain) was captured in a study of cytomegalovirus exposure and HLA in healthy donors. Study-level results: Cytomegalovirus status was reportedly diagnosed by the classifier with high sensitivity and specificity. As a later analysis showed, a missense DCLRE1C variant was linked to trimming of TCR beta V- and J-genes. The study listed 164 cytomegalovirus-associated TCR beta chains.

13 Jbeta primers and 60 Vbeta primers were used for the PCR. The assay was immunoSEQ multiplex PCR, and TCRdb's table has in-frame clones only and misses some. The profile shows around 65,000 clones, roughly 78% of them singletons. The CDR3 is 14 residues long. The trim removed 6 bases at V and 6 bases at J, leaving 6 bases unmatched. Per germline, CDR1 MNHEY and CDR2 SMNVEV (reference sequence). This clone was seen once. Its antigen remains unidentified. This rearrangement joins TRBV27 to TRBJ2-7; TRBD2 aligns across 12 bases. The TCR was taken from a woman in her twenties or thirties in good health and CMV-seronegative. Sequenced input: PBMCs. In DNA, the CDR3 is TGTGCCAGCAGGAGACTAGCGGGAGTCTCCGAGCAGTACTTC. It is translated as CASRRLAGVSEQYF.